Following are 20 T cell receptor beta chains from one sample sequenced in a study of human T cells and chemical hapten exposure. MiXCR, applied by TCRdb to the RACE reads, yields one record per CDR3 protein. Of about 57,000 distinct CDR3 sequences in the sample, 9.3% were seen once. This sample's time point: patch test 1, 2 weeks after DPC sensitization. Treatment here: therapeutic diphenylcyclopropenone sensitization with weekly scalp DPC. Sequencing was performed on whole blood, taken in connection with sensitization to the hapten diphenylcyclopropenone (DPC). The receptors were sampled from a middle-aged woman with alopecia areata. Some clones in this sample may be carry-over from other donors' samples.

The chain uses TRBV20-1 and TRBJ1-6; maybe TRBD1 (5 bases). The V end was cut by 6 bases, the J end by 8 bases, with 17 bases between. The CDR3 is made up of 14 amino acids. Germline values: CDR1 DFQATT, CDR2 SNEGSKA (reference sequence). For the CDR3, the DNA is TGCAGTGCCTCTGGGGGACTGACTGATTCACCCCTCCACTTT. It yields the protein CSASGGLTDSPLHF.

This clonotype was counted ten times or more. This chain joins TRBV2 and TRBJ2-1; D not resolved. Between the trimmed V and J ends, which lost 6 bases and 4 bases, there was a span of 10 bases. CDR1 is SNHLY and CDR2 is FYNNEI in the germline V gene. The CDR3 runs 13 residues. The CDR3 bases are TGTGCCAGCAGAGTCGAATCGTACAATGAGCAGTTCTTC. Translated, it gives CASRVESYNEQFF.

Ten or more counts support this clonotype. The chain carries TRBV4-3 and TRBJ2-1; the D gene is possibly TRBD2 (5 bases). There are 14 residues in the CDR3. Per the germline V gene, CDR1 is LGHNA and CDR2 is YSLEER. Trimming shortened V by 0 bases and J by 5 bases, and 8 bases separated the two germline ends. As DNA, the CDR3 is TGCGCCAGCAGCCAAGATGGCGGGCACAATGAGCAGTTCTTC. It encodes CASSQDGGHNEQFF.

This sequence joins TRBV20-1 and TRBJ2-5, with 8 bases that match TRBD2. This CDR3 spans 15 amino acids. From germline, CDR1 is DFQATT and CDR2 SNEGSKA (reference sequence). J gave up 5 bases and V 0 bases, and 8 bases lay outside the gene matches. The CDR3 sequence: CSARDLRGGHETQYF. The CDR3 DNA sequence: TGCAGTGCTAGAGATCTACGGGGGGGCCACGAGACCCAGTACTTC.

This clonotype has only a few counts. V usage is TRBV3-1 and J usage is TRBJ1-2; D remains unclear. The CDR3 loop spans 13 amino acids. From germline, CDR1 is LGHDT and CDR2 YNNKEL (reference sequence). Trimming took 0 bases from V and 4 from J, leaving 6 bases between them. This chain's CDR3 is CASSQDRTYGYTF. CDR3 in DNA: TGTGCCAGCAGCCAAGACAGGACCTATGGCTACACCTTC.

The CDR3 sequence is CASSQAIGSGASYGYTF. In DNA form, the CDR3 reads TGTGCCAGCAGCCAAGCAATAGGCTCAGGAGCCAGCTATGGCTACACCTTC. The chain has TRBV4-2 and TRBJ1-2; D is ambiguous. Trimming cost V 1 base and J 4 bases, with 19 bases left between them. This CDR3 is 17 amino acids long. Per the germline V gene, CDR1 is LGHNA and CDR2 is YNFKEQ.

V and J are TRBV7-6 and TRBJ2-3; D gene ambiguous. The V and J ends lost 4 bases and 6 bases respectively, with 17 bases between them. CDR1 and CDR2 (germline): SGHVS, FNYEAQ. The CDR3 runs 15 residues. The DNA for the CDR3 is TGTGCCAGCAGCTCAGGATACACCAAGAGGGATACGCAGTATTTT. This encodes CASSSGYTKRDTQYF.

This clonotype was counted ten times or more. The CDR3 DNA sequence: TGTGCCAGCAAAGAGGGAGGACGGTTAATCTATAGCAATCAGCCCCAGCATTTT. Translation gives CASKEGGRLIYSNQPQHF. The chain combines TRBV6-1 with TRBJ1-5; D gene uncertain. Per germline, CDR1 MNHNS and CDR2 SASEGT. The CDR3 runs 18 residues. Trimming left V 7 bases short and J 0 bases short, with 22 bases between.

This sequence joins TRBV20-1 and TRBJ2-5; D not certain. This CDR3 is built from 14 residues. Trimming took 3 bases from V and 1 from J, leaving 12 bases between them. Germline V lookup: CDR1 DFQATT, CDR2 SNEGSKA (reference sequence). CDR3 sequence reads: CSASPLSFQETQYF. The CDR3 coding sequence is TGCAGTGCTAGTCCGTTGAGCTTCCAAGAGACCCAGTACTTC.

To note about this clonotype: This may be a read error: a much more frequent sequence differs by one nucleotide. The chain joins TRBV6-2 or TRBV6-3 to TRBJ2-3; D is uncertain. Between the trimmed V and J ends, which lost 2 bases and 6 bases, there was a span of 15 bases. CDR1 is MNHEY, CDR2 SVGEGT, per germline. The CDR3 has 15 amino acids. The CDR3 bases are TGTGCCAGCAGTTACAGGGCAGCCCAGCTGGATACGCAGTATTTT. This encodes CASSYRAAQLDTQYF.

This clonotype was detected ten times or more. One end of the junction fails to match germline, which may point to a read error. The chain couples TRBV20-1 to TRBJ2-3, with a possible D match to TRBD1 (6 bases). The CDR3 totals 14 residues. CDR1 and CDR2 (germline): DFQATT, SNEGSKA (reference sequence). In nucleotides, the CDR3 is TGCAGTGCTAGAGAGGGGGCAAACACAGATGCGCAGTATTTT. This encodes CSAREGANTDAQYF.

This clonotype was picked up many times. The chain has TRBV7-2 and TRBJ2-5; 9 bases match TRBD1. Germline V lookup: CDR1 SGHTA, CDR2 FQGNSA. This CDR3 is 17 amino acids long. V shed 0 bases, J shed 1 base, and the junction held 6 bases outside the gene matches. The CDR3 DNA sequence: TGTGCCAGCAGCTTAGCTGGGACAGGGAGGGGCCAAGAGACCCAGTACTTC. Translation gives CASSLAGTGRGQETQYF.

This clonotype was seen at least ten times. The genes are TRBV7-2 and TRBJ2-7, with TRBD1 identical over 9 bases. The CDR3 consists of 18 residues. Trimming at V came to 5 bases and at J to 0 bases, leaving 14 bases not matched to a gene. Germline V CDR1 and CDR2: SGHTA, FQGNSA. This chain's CDR3 is CASSRGFRTGEDSYEQYF. In nucleotides, the CDR3 is TGTGCCAGCAGCCGGGGATTCAGGACAGGGGAAGACTCCTACGAGCAGTACTTC.

In this sample, this clonotype turned up a few times. The chain is built from TRBV7-3 and TRBJ1-1, with D possibly being TRBD1 (5 bases). Trimming removed 2 bases at V and 0 bases at J, with 7 bases between. Germline CDR1 is SGHTA and CDR2 is FQGTGA. This CDR3 has 14 amino acids. The CDR3 bases are TGTGCCAGCAGCTTAGGGGGACTGAACACTGAAGCTTTCTTT. Its protein product is CASSLGGLNTEAFF.

This clonotype was counted many times. The rearrangement uses TRBV24-1 and TRBJ2-3, with 8 bases fitting TRBD2. The CDR3 contains 17 residues. With 0 bases clipped from V and 5 bases from J, the junction kept 9 bases outside the gene matches. Germline CDR1 KGHDR, CDR2 SFDVKD. In DNA form, the CDR3 reads TGTGCCACCAGTGATTTGGGTAGCGGGGTGATTGGAGATACGCAGTATTTT. Its translation is CATSDLGSGVIGDTQYF.

This clonotype has a count of ten or more. V usage is TRBV18 and J usage is TRBJ2-1, with 8 bases that match TRBD1. This CDR3 spans 16 amino acids. V was clipped by 4 bases and J by 6 bases; unmatched bases: 11. The germline gives CDR1 KGHSH, CDR2 LQKENI. CDR3 loop: CASSQRQGSRSNEQFF. CDR3 nucleotide sequence: TGTGCCAGCTCACAACGACAGGGGAGCCGGTCCAATGAGCAGTTCTTC.

This clonotype was observed many times. This chain connects TRBV4-1 to TRBJ1-2; D uncertain. V lost 4 bases, J lost 8 bases, and 14 bases lay in between. The CDR3 sequence is 13 residues long. Germline CDR1 reads MGHRA; CDR2 reads YSYEKL. The CDR3 sequence is CASSPDESEGYTF. In nucleotides, the CDR3 is TGCGCCAGCAGCCCAGATGAGTCGGAAGGCTACACCTTC.

The chain is built from TRBV5-1 and TRBJ2-1; D is uncertain. CDR1 and CDR2 (germline): SGHRS, YFSETQ. The CDR3 contains 12 residues. V was cut by 3 bases and J by 5 bases, with 6 bases left in between. The CDR3 loop is CASSSVNNEQFF. Written as DNA, the CDR3 is TGCGCCAGCAGCTCTGTAAACAATGAGCAGTTCTTC.

This clonotype has at least ten counts. The chain employs TRBV7-6 and TRBJ2-5, with 9 bases fitting TRBD1. Germline values: CDR1 SGHVS, CDR2 FNYEAQ. Trimming cost V 5 bases and J 6 bases; bases outside gene matches: 7. CDR3 length: 14 residues. CDR3 loop: CASSPGTGYKTQYF. The CDR3 DNA reads as TGTGCCAGCAGCCCCGGGACAGGGTACAAGACCCAGTACTTC. Together with reference TRBV7-6 and TRBJ2-5, the CDR3 gives the full variable domain: GAGVSQSPRYKVTKRGQDVALRCDPISGHVSLYWYRQALGQGPEFLTYFNYEAQQDKSGLPNDRFSAERPEGSISTLTIQRTEQRDSAMYRCASSPGTGYKTQYFGPGTRLLVL.

This clonotype came up a few times. The CDR3 DNA sequence: TGTGCCAGCAGCGCTCCGGGACAGGGGTACTATGGCTACACCTTC. Its translation: CASSAPGQGYYGYTF. V is TRBV28 and J is TRBJ1-2; 10 bases agree with TRBD1. Germline-derived CDR1 and CDR2 are MDHEN and SYDVKM. Trimming at V came to 6 bases and at J to 3 bases, leaving 7 bases not matched to a gene. The CDR3 covers 15 residues.